The present T cell receptor beta chain was sequenced within a study of T cell changes during pregnancy in multiple sclerosis. Assay: immunoSEQ multiplex PCR; the TCRdb copy retains only in-frame clones and omits some. The data contain 55,000 to 75,000 clones, about 90% of them singletons. The clonotype comes from a female donor in good health, enrolled as a control in a pregnancy study. Sequenced material: peripheral blood, taken in the third trimester of pregnancy.

The CDR3 bases are TGTGCCAGCAGTTGGACAGGGGCAGAGAATTCACCCCTCCACTTT. Translating gives CASSWTGAENSPLHF. This chain joins TRBV6-5 and TRBJ1-6, with 9 bases lining up with TRBD1. The trim removed 4 bases at V and 7 bases at J, leaving 5 bases unmatched. The CDR3 sequence is 15 residues long. Germline lookup yields CDR1 MNHEY and CDR2 SVGAGI.